This TCR beta chain comes out of a study of cytomegalovirus exposure and HLA in healthy donors. Findings of the study overall: Specific recognition of CMV antigens was confirmed in vitro for a few chains (all CMV-associated). The classifier reportedly diagnosed cytomegalovirus status with high sensitivity and specificity. According to a subsequent analysis, TCR clusters from the first cohort were inclined to appear together in the 90 to 150 validation repertoires.

Method: immunoSEQ multiplex PCR; TCRdb's copy keeps in-frame clones and lacks some. Counted here are over 150,000 clones, around 90% occurring once; the ten biggest clones make up roughly 3%. This CDR3 has 15 amino acids. Trimming took 6 bases from V and 0 from J, leaving 12 bases between them. The germline V gene has CDR1 SNHLY and CDR2 FYNNEI. The approximately 120-subject validation cohort, separate from the 666-subject first cohort, included the donors. To note about this clone: What it recognizes is unknown.

The chain joins TRBV2 to TRBJ1-5, with a weak D call TRBD1 (6 bases). The sequenced sample was PBMCs. The sequence was collected from a woman under 30 in good health and CMV-seropositive. CDR3 residues: CASRAQGVSNQPQHF. The CDR3 DNA reads TGTGCCAGCAGGGCACAGGGTGTTAGCAATCAGCCCCAGCATTTT.